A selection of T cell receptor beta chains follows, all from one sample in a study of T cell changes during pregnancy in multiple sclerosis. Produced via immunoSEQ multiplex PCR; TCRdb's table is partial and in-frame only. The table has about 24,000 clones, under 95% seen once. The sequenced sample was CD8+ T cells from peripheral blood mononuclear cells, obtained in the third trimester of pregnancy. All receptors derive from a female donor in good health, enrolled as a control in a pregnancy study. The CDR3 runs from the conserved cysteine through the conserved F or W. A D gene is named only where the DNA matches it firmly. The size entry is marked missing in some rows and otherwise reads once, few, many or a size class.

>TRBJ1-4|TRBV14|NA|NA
TGTGCCAGCAGCGGAGGACTTAATGAAAAACTGTTTTTT
CASSGGLNEKLFF
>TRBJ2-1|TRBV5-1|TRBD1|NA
TGCGCCAGCAGCTTGGAGGACAGGGGTCCGGATGAGCAGTTCTTC
CASSLEDRGPDEQFF
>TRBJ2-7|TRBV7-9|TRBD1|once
TGTGCCAGCAGCCCGCGGGACAGGGACTACGAGCAGTACTTC
CASSPRDRDYEQYF
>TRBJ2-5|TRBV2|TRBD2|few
TGTGCCAGCAGTGAACTAGCGGGGGGTGGAGAGACCCAGTACTTC
CASSELAGGGETQYF
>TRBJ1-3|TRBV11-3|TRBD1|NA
TGTGCCAGCAGCTTGCCATGGGGTGACAGGGATGGAAACACCATATATTTT
CASSLPWGDRDGNTIYF
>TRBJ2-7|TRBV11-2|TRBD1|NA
TGTGCCAGCAGCTCCGGGACAGATACCTACGAGCAGTACTTC
CASSSGTDTYEQYF
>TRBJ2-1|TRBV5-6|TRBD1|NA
TGTGCCAGCAGCCACTGGACAGGGTACAATGAGCAGTTCTTC
CASSHWTGYNEQFF
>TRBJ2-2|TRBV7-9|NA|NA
TGTGCCAGCAGCTTAGAGCCAGGGGAATCCGGGGAGCTGTTTTTT
CASSLEPGESGELFF
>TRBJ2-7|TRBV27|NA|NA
TGTGCCAGCAGCCCTAGGGGCCCCTCAGTCCACGAGCAGTACTTC
CASSPRGPSVHEQYF
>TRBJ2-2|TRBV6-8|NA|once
TGTGCCAGCACCCATCGGTCGGAGGCCGGGGAGCTGTTTTTT
CASTHRSEAGELFF
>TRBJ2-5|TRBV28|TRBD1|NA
TGTGCCAGTCGAAGACAGGGGGAGGCAGAGACCCAGTACTTC
CASRRQGEAETQYF
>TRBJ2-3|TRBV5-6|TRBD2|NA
TGTGCCAGCAGCTTCGGACTAGCGGGAGCAGATACGCAGTATTTT
CASSFGLAGADTQYF
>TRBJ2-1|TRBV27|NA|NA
TGTGCCAGCAGTTTCATACGCGGTGAGCAGTTCTTC
CASSFIRGEQFF
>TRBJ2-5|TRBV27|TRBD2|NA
TGTGCCAGCAACCAGCGGGGGGTCCCAGAGACCCAGTACTTC
CASNQRGVPETQYF
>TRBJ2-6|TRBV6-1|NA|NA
TGTGCCAGCAGCTCACGGGACTCTGGGGCCAACGTCCTGACTTTC
CASSSRDSGANVLTF
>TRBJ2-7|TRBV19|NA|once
TGTGCCAGTAGTCCAATGACTAGAGGACTTGGTGGCGAGCAGTACTTC
CASSPMTRGLGGEQYF
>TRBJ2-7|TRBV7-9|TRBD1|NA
TGTGCCAGCAGCTTTCCGGGACAGGGTCAGTACGAGCAGTACTTC
CASSFPGQGQYEQYF
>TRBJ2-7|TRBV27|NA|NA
TGTGCCAGCAGTTTGAGCCTAATCGGGGGAGAGCAGTACTTC
CASSLSLIGGEQYF
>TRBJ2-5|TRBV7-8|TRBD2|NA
TGTGCCAGCAGGTCACTAGCGGGGGGGCCAGAGACCCAGTACTTC
CASRSLAGGPETQYF
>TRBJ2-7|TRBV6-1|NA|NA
TGTGCCAGCAACGCGGGGACAGACACTAAAGAGCAGTACTTC
CASNAGTDTKEQYF
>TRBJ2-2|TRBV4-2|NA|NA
TGTGCCAGCAGTGGAGTCGGGGAGCTGTTTTTT
CASSGVGELFF
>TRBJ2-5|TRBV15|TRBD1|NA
TGTGCCACCAGCAGAGCTACAGGGGGCGGGGAGACCCAGTACTTC
CATSRATGGGETQYF
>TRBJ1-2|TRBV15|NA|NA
TGTGCCACCAGCAGAGGGGCGGGGACCCGCTTCGGCTACACCTTC
CATSRGAGTRFGYTF
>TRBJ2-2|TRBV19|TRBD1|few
TGTCCTACAGGGGGCGACACCGGGGAGCTGTTTTTT
CPTGGDTGELFF
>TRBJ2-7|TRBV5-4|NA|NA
TGTGCCAGCAGCTTTCAGGGCCCCCACGAGCAGTACTTC
CASSFQGPHEQYF
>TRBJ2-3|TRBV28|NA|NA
TGTGCCAGCAGTTTATACTCAGATACGCAGTATTTT
CASSLYSDTQYF